Sequencing of this T cell receptor beta chain was carried out in a study of blood T cell repertoires in COVID-19. Whole-study context: The United States, Italy and Spain supplied acute and convalescent COVID-19 samples. The analysed material was cDNA or gDNA that came from T cells, B-cell-depleted T cells, or PBMCs.

CDR3 size: 19 residues. The ends lost 5 bases at V and 6 bases at J; junction bases unmatched: 16. Germline lookup yields CDR1 SGHDN and CDR2 FVKESK. The count of this clone is one. In the authors' workflow: Cell counts per sample came from amplifying reference gene primers. Only in-frame clones appear in the TCRdb table, and some are missing; sequencing was by immunoSEQ multiplex PCR. V, J and clone size reflect that table, while D and trimming were determined from the DNA. Here the sample spans 100,000 or so clones, about 93% being singletons. Sequencing input: peripheral blood. This chain links TRBV14 with TRBJ2-2, with 12 bases identical to TRBD2. The origin of this receptor is a woman between 50 and 59 years old in a cohort sampled during active COVID-19. CDR3 sequence (DNA): TGTGCCAGCAGCTACGGACTAGCGGGAAATTGGCCACTTCCCGGGGAGCTGTTTTTT. Residues: CASSYGLAGNWPLPGELFF.